Reported below is one T cell receptor beta chain. Its antigen is unidentified. This record comes from a study of shared clonotypes between healthy human individuals. Study results and caveats: Generally, estimated richness proved larger in naive subsets than it did in memory subsets.

CDR3 length: 13 amino acids. V was cut by 4 bases and J by 7 bases, with 11 bases left in between. Germline V CDR1 and CDR2: SGHTA, FQGTGA. Generated by immunoSEQ multiplex PCR, the TCRdb table keeps only in-frame clones and is missing some. The profile shows 2 million to 2.5 million clones, over 90% of them singletons. The sequence was obtained from a man younger than 30 in good health. Some clones in this sample may be carry-over from other donors' samples. This rearrangement joins TRBV7-3 to TRBJ2-1, with a weak D call TRBD2 (5 bases). Sequencing was performed on naive CD4+ T cells from PBMCs. Sample subset: CD45RA+ positively selected. CDR3 sequence: CASSSPRGNEQFF. DNA for the CDR3: TGTGCCAGCAGCTCTCCTCGGGGAAATGAGCAGTTCTTC.